These 18 T cell receptor beta chains originate from one sample sequenced in a study of CD8 T cells in ankylosing spondylitis (dated by TCRdb to about 2017). The method behind the library was 5' RACE. The sample was run on an Illumina HiSeq 2500. TCRdb cleaned the public reads at Q25 with fastp, built clones with MiXCR and kept in-frame beta chains. Identical CDR3 protein sequences are pooled into one entry, listed with their most common genes and DNA. The table for this sample lists around 250,000 distinct CDR3 sequences; about 10% of them were counted only once. Under 7% of the sample is in the top ten clones. The sequencing input was blood, either unsorted or a sorted T cell fraction (not recorded which). These receptors were collected from a male donor with ankylosing spondylitis or in good health (not recorded which).

This clonotype has ten or more counts. The chain is built from TRBV20-1 and TRBJ2-5, with D possibly TRBD2 on 7 matching bases. Deletions cut 3 bases from V and 5 bases from J, with 19 bases between. The CDR3 extends over 15 amino acids. From germline, CDR1 is DFQATT and CDR2 SNEGSKA (reference sequence). DNA of the CDR3: TGCAGTGCTAGTTCTGGATCGGGGGGCTACGAGACCCAGTACTTC. This gives the protein CSASSGSGGYETQYF.

This clonotype was detected many times. The rearrangement joins TRBV20-1 to TRBJ2-7; D call uncertain. In germline, CDR1 is DFQATT, CDR2 SNEGSKA (reference sequence). Trimming shortened V by 2 bases and J by 0 bases, and 11 bases separated the two germline ends. The CDR3 has 14 amino acids. CDR3 loop: CSARSDGSSYEQYF. CDR3 nucleotide sequence: TGCAGTGCTAGATCGGACGGTAGCTCCTACGAGCAGTACTTC.

The chain is built from TRBV6-1 and TRBJ2-6; the D call may be TRBD1 or TRBD2 (5 bases each). The CDR3 totals 18 residues. CDR1 MNHNS and CDR2 SASEGT come from the germline V gene. With 1 base removed from V and 0 bases from J, the gap between germline ends came to 13 bases. CDR3 amino acids: CASSEEWGPYSGANVLTF. CDR3 nucleotide sequence: TGTGCCAGCAGTGAAGAATGGGGACCCTACTCTGGGGCCAACGTCCTGACTTTC.

Many counts were recorded for this clonotype. V is TRBV20-1 and J is TRBJ2-3; D might be TRBD2 (6 bases). The CDR3 extends over 14 amino acids. Germline V CDR1 and CDR2: DFQATT, SNEGSKA (reference sequence). Between the trimmed V and J ends, which lost 0 bases and 1 base, there was a span of 8 bases. CDR3 DNA: TGCAGTGCTAGAGATCCTAGCGGCACAGATACGCAGTATTTT. Translating gives CSARDPSGTDTQYF.

This clonotype occurred many times. The chain combines TRBV7-9 with TRBJ2-5; the match to TRBD1 covers 7 bases. V lost 6 bases to trimming and J lost 5 bases; unmatched junction nucleotides: 6. The germline gives CDR1 SEHNR, CDR2 FQNEAQ (reference sequence). The CDR3 spans 13 residues. CDR3 DNA sequence: TGTGCCAGCAGGACAACAGGGGTGGAGACCCAGTACTTC. Its protein product is CASRTTGVETQYF.

This clonotype came up many times. This chain connects TRBV20-1 to TRBJ2-2, with a tentative D call TRBD2 (7 bases). CDR3 size: 15 residues. Looked up from germline, CDR1 is DFQATT and CDR2 is SNEGSKA (reference sequence). V lost 4 bases and J 2 bases, leaving 14 bases between the germline ends. CDR3 loop: CSAMRGGRNTGELFF. CDR3 coding DNA: TGCAGTGCTATGAGGGGGGGCCGCAACACCGGGGAGCTGTTTTTT.

This clonotype has more than one count but fewer than ten. J is TRBJ2-6 and V is TRBV15; 8 positions agree with TRBD2. The CDR3 spans 17 residues. Losses at the gene ends were 5 bases for V and 2 bases for J; bases not matched to a gene: 8. Germline V lookup: CDR1 LNHNV, CDR2 YYDKDF (reference sequence). CDR3 protein: CATSSGLATTGANVLTF. The CDR3 region has the DNA TGTGCCACCAGCTCTGGACTAGCAACGACTGGGGCCAACGTCCTGACTTTC.

This chain joins TRBV7-2 and TRBJ2-7; 7 bases fit TRBD1. Losses at the gene ends were 5 bases for V and 10 bases for J; bases not matched to a gene: 11. Germline loops: CDR1 SGHTA, CDR2 FQGNSA. The CDR3 is made up of 13 amino acids. The CDR3 spells CASSATTGLEQYF. For the CDR3, the DNA is TGTGCCAGCAGCGCCACGACAGGGCTCGAACAGTACTTC.

This clonotype was counted many times. The chain uses TRBV5-1 and TRBJ2-1, with D tentatively TRBD2 (6 bases). Germline lookup yields CDR1 SGHRS and CDR2 YFSETQ. The CDR3 totals 14 residues. Deletions cut 4 bases from V and 6 bases from J, with 14 bases between. CDR3 sequence reads: CASSHGTLGNEQFF. The DNA of the CDR3 is TGCGCCAGCAGCCACGGGACTCTGGGCAATGAGCAGTTCTTC.

The rearrangement uses TRBV5-1 and TRBJ2-5, with 7 bases fitting TRBD1. Trimming took 4 bases from V and 3 from J; bases not matched to a gene: 6. The CDR3 is 14 residues long. The germline CDR1 and CDR2 sequences are SGHRS and YFSETQ. The CDR3 coding sequence is TGCGCCAGCAGCCGGTACAGGGGTGAAGAGACCCAGTACTTC. Its translation: CASSRYRGEETQYF.

The chain links TRBV10-3 to TRBJ2-7; D is unresolved. Trimming cost V 0 bases and J 2 bases, with 8 bases left between them. The CDR3 is 14 amino acids. Germline V gives CDR1 ENHRY, CDR2 SYGVKD. CDR3 in DNA: TGTGCCATCAGTGAGTCGCTTGTACCCTACGAGCAGTACTTC. It yields the protein CAISESLVPYEQYF.

The chain combines TRBV7-9 with TRBJ2-1; possible D gene TRBD2, 6 bases. The germline CDR1 and CDR2 sequences are SEHNR and FQNEAQ (reference sequence). The CDR3 covers 16 residues. V lost 3 bases to trimming and J lost 3 bases, with 15 bases between them. The CDR3 DNA reads TGTGCCAGCAGCTTCGGCGCGGGGAACTTCTACAATGAGCAGTTCTTC. This codes for CASSFGAGNFYNEQFF.

The table lists this clonotype with many counts. This rearrangement joins TRBV6-5 to TRBJ2-7; the D gene is possibly TRBD1 (6 bases). This CDR3 is 14 amino acids long. The V end lost 2 bases, the J end lost 5 bases, and 13 bases lay between the germline ends. Germline V gene lookup returns CDR1 MNHEY and CDR2 SVGAGI. As DNA, the CDR3 is TGTGCCAGCAGTTACCAGCTGGGACACCACGAGCAGTACTTC. It codes for CASSYQLGHHEQYF.

This chain links TRBV5-5 with TRBJ1-2; 7 positions match TRBD1. CDR1 SGHKS and CDR2 YYEKEE come from the germline V gene (reference sequence). Trimming removed 1 base from V and 9 bases from J; junction bases left unmatched: 6. This CDR3 has 13 amino acids. Written as DNA, the CDR3 is TGTGCCAGCAGCTTGAGCGGACAGGTCAGCTACACCTTC. Its translation: CASSLSGQVSYTF.

This clonotype was observed many times. The chain uses TRBV7-8 and TRBJ1-5, with 7 positions matching TRBD1. After removal of 3 bases from V and 3 bases from J, the junction contained 8 bases not matched to a gene. Germline CDR1 reads SGHVS; CDR2 reads FQNEAQ. The CDR3 consists of 16 residues. CDR3 sequence: CASSLGPGTVNQPQHF. CDR3 sequence (DNA): TGTGCCAGCAGCTTGGGGCCCGGGACAGTCAATCAGCCCCAGCATTTT.

This clonotype appeared a few times. This rearrangement joins TRBV7-6 to TRBJ2-1; D might be TRBD2 (5 bases). This CDR3 has 14 residues. Germline assignment: CDR1 SGHVS and CDR2 FNYEAQ. The ends were cut back, 2 bases at V and 10 bases at J, with 15 bases in the middle. The CDR3 DNA is TGTGCCAGCAGCTTAACGGCTAGCCCCATGGAGCAGTTCTTC. Protein sequence: CASSLTASPMEQFF.

This clonotype occurred many times. The V call is TRBV15, the J call TRBJ2-7; D possibly corresponds to TRBD2 (5 bases). This CDR3 has 15 amino acids. The V and J ends lost 0 bases and 4 bases respectively, with 13 bases between them. The germline gives CDR1 LNHNV, CDR2 YYDKDF (reference sequence). In DNA form, the CDR3 reads TGTGCCACCAGCAGAGATCACGGTGGAGGATACGAGCAGTACTTC. It yields the protein CATSRDHGGGYEQYF.

Ten or more counts support this clonotype. The gene calls are TRBV6-1 and TRBJ1-4; 9 bases line up with TRBD1. Per germline, CDR1 MNHNS and CDR2 SASEGT. This CDR3 spans 15 amino acids. After removal of 6 bases from V and 8 bases from J, the junction contained 10 bases not matched to a gene. This CDR3 reads CASRSPRDREEKLFF. In nucleotides, the CDR3 is TGTGCCAGCAGATCTCCCCGGGACAGGGAAGAAAAACTGTTTTTT.